Below are 26 T cell receptor beta chains sequenced from a single sample in a study of Ad26.COV2.S vaccination and SARS-CoV-2 variants. Treatment: roughly 19 received Ad26.COV2.S at low or high dose, single or two shots; roughly five received placebo; per-sample allocation not given. Sampling took place 63 days after the first vaccine or placebo injection. The data were produced by immunoSEQ multiplex PCR, yet TCRdb's version contains in-frame clones alone and is incomplete. The sample has fewer than 500,000 clones, 80% to 95% seen once; the top ten hold 9.5% to 15%. The source material was peripheral blood, sampled in a trial of Ad26.COV2.S vaccine versus placebo. The receptors were sampled from a person aged 18-65 years who received the Ad26.COV2.S COVID-19 vaccine or a placebo.

This clone has just one count. The chain couples TRBV19 to TRBJ2-1; D remains unclear. Germline CDR1 reads LNHDA; CDR2 reads SQIVND (reference sequence). This CDR3 has 16 residues. V lost 1 base to trimming and J lost 3 bases, with 13 bases between them. CDR3 nucleotides: TGTGCCAGTAGTATAGCGTCCGGAGAGCTCTACAATGAGCAGTTCTTC. It yields the protein CASSIASGELYNEQFF. Supplemented by reference TRBV19 and TRBJ2-1, the full variable domain reads DGGITQSPKYLFRKEGQNVTLSCEQNLNHDAMYWYRQDPGQGLRLIYYSQIVNDFQKGDIAEGYSVSREKKESFPLTVTSAQKNPTAFYLCASSIASGELYNEQFFGPGTRLTVL.

The J gene is TRBJ2-3, the V gene TRBV6-5; 11 bases align to TRBD2. CDR3 length: 13 residues. Germline V gene sequence: CDR1 MNHEY, CDR2 SVGAGI. J lost 6 bases, V lost 6 bases, and 2 bases had no gene match. The CDR3 bases are TGTGCCAGCAGACTAGCGGGAGCCGATACGCAGTATTTT. Residues: CASRLAGADTQYF.

J is TRBJ2-1 and V is TRBV18; no clear D. From germline, CDR1 is KGHSH and CDR2 LQKENI. This CDR3 is 16 amino acids long. The V and J ends lost 0 bases and 7 bases respectively, with 16 bases between them. CDR3 region: CASSPPNSLGWNEQFF. The DNA of the CDR3 is TGTGCCAGCTCACCACCGAACAGCCTGGGATGGAATGAGCAGTTCTTC.

The rearrangement links TRBV6-2 or TRBV6-3 to TRBJ2-2, with TRBD1 matching over 7 bases. The trim removed 5 bases at V and 5 bases at J, leaving 8 bases unmatched. The length of the CDR3 is 15 residues. CDR1 MNHEY and CDR2 SVGEGT come from the germline V gene. In nucleotides, the CDR3 is TGTGCCAGCAGTGACAGGGATTATAGGACCGGGGAGCTGTTTTTT. Translation: CASSDRDYRTGELFF.

V usage is TRBV5-4 and J usage is TRBJ2-5; D remains ambiguous. V dropped 4 bases and J dropped 4 bases, with 14 bases sitting between them. CDR1 is SGHNT and CDR2 is YYREEE in the germline V gene (reference sequence). This CDR3 is 14 amino acids long. The CDR3 sequence is CASSQDQGRETQYF. For the CDR3, the DNA is TGTGCCAGCAGCCAGGACCAAGGACGAGAGACCCAGTACTTC.

The chain has TRBV27 and TRBJ2-1, with D unclear. The V end was cut by 5 bases, the J end by 3 bases, with 8 bases between. The CDR3 is 13 residues long. The germline CDR1 and CDR2 sequences are MNHEY and SMNVEV (reference sequence). The CDR3 nucleotides read TGTGCCAGCAGTCCGACCCTCTACAATGAGCAGTTCTTC. This sequence encodes CASSPTLYNEQFF.

V is TRBV4-2 and J is TRBJ1-1; D unclear. The ends were cut back, 4 bases at V and 1 base at J, with 13 bases in the middle. The CDR3 consists of 15 residues. CDR1 and CDR2 from the germline V gene are LGHNA and YNFKEQ. DNA of the CDR3: TGTGCCAGCAGCCGGGATTCGGGTCAGAACACTGAAGCTTTCTTT. It yields the protein CASSRDSGQNTEAFF.

This clone was recorded only once. The chain couples TRBV12-3 or TRBV12-4 to TRBJ1-1; D is unclear. CDR3 size: 11 residues. Deletions cut 5 bases from V and 8 bases from J, with 9 bases between. The CDR3 sequence is CASSKGLEAFF. The CDR3, as DNA: TGTGCCAGCAGTAAAGGACTGGAAGCTTTCTTT.

The chain is built from TRBV7-9 and TRBJ2-1, with D perhaps matching TRBD2 (6 bases). The V end was cut by 5 bases, the J end by 7 bases, with 24 bases between. The CDR3 is 17 amino acids. Germline V gene lookup returns CDR1 SEHNR and CDR2 FQNEAQ (reference sequence). The CDR3 nucleotides read TGTGCCAGCAGCCCGAGGCCTCTTGCGGAGGGTGGGAATGAGCAGTTCTTC. It encodes CASSPRPLAEGGNEQFF.

The rearrangement links TRBV19 to TRBJ1-1; perhaps TRBD1 as D (5 bases). The CDR3 length is 16 residues. V was cut by 6 bases and J by 3 bases, with 20 bases left in between. Looked up from germline, CDR1 is LNHDA and CDR2 is SQIVND (reference sequence). CDR3 loop: CASSIPGRDDHTEAFF. For the CDR3, the DNA is TGTGCCAGTAGCATACCGGGCCGGGACGATCACACTGAAGCTTTCTTT.

In its sample, this clone was seen once. This chain joins TRBV7-2 and TRBJ2-1; no clear D gene. Germline assignment: CDR1 SGHTA and CDR2 FQGNSA. CDR3 length: 13 amino acids. The germline V and J ends were trimmed by 5 bases and 7 bases, with 12 bases remaining between them. The DNA of the CDR3 is TGTGCCAGCAGCACCCAAGGACGGAATGAGCAGTTCTTC. Translated, it gives CASSTQGRNEQFF.

The chain couples TRBV4-3 to TRBJ2-7, with a weak D call TRBD2 (6 bases). The germline V and J ends were trimmed by 1 base and 3 bases, with 16 bases remaining between them. The CDR3 consists of 16 residues. Germline CDR1 reads LGHNA; CDR2 reads YSLEER. The CDR3 DNA follows: TGCGCCAGCAGCCAAGCGATTGGGACTCGAGGCTACGAGCAGTACTTC. Encoded protein: CASSQAIGTRGYEQYF.

The chain has TRBV4-1 and TRBJ2-7, with D uncertain. The length of the CDR3 is 16 residues. Germline V gives CDR1 MGHRA, CDR2 YSYEKL. V was cut by 6 bases and J by 3 bases, with 21 bases left in between. DNA of the CDR3: TGCGCCAGCAGTCACTCGGCTACGGTCGCGTACTACGAGCAGTACTTC. It is translated as CASSHSATVAYYEQYF.

The chain recombines TRBV7-9 with TRBJ1-4; perhaps TRBD1 as D (5 bases). Trimming took off 2 bases at V and 3 bases at J, with 13 bases between the two ends. Germline V CDR1 and CDR2: SEHNR, FQNEAQ (reference sequence). CDR3 size: 16 residues. The CDR3 nucleotides are TGTGCCAGCAGCTTATTCGAGGGGCCGGCTAATGAAAAACTGTTTTTT. Translation gives CASSLFEGPANEKLFF. The entire variable domain, with the rest obtained from reference TRBV7-9 and TRBJ1-4, is as follows: DTGVSQNPRHKITKRGQNVTFRCDPISEHNRLYWYRQTLGQGPEFLTYFQNEAQLEKSRLLSDRFSAERPKGSFSTLEIQRTEQGDSAMYLCASSLFEGPANEKLFFGSGTQLSVL.

V and J are TRBV5-1 and TRBJ2-2; 13 bases fit TRBD2. The CDR3 is 16 residues long. Losses at the gene ends were 4 bases for V and 7 bases for J; bases not matched to a gene: 7. In germline, CDR1 is SGHRS, CDR2 YFSETQ. CDR3 sequence: CASSPGLAGVVGELFF. CDR3 nucleotide sequence: TGCGCCAGCAGCCCCGGACTAGCGGGAGTGGTCGGGGAGCTGTTTTTT.

This rearrangement joins TRBV18 to TRBJ2-7; D is perhaps TRBD1 (6 bases). CDR3 length: 17 residues. With 2 bases removed from V and 7 bases from J, the gap between germline ends came to 24 bases. Germline CDR1 and CDR2: KGHSH and LQKENI. CDR3 loop: CASSPVTGTFLSGEQYF. The CDR3 DNA sequence: TGTGCCAGCTCACCAGTGACAGGAACTTTTCTGTCGGGAGAGCAGTACTTC.

The chain links TRBV11-2 to TRBJ2-7; D might be TRBD1 (6 bases). V was cut by 3 bases and J by 2 bases, with 14 bases left in between. The CDR3 extends over 15 amino acids. In germline, CDR1 is SGHAT, CDR2 FQNNGV. CDR3 sequence reads: CASSLGHLAPYEQYF. The CDR3 region has the DNA TGTGCCAGCAGCTTGGGACACTTAGCGCCCTACGAGCAGTACTTC.

J is TRBJ1-3 and V is TRBV29-1; D is unclear. Trimming left V 8 bases short and J 2 bases short, with 10 bases between. The CDR3 length is 12 residues. The germline CDR1 and CDR2 sequences are SQVTM and ANQGSEA. CDR3 DNA: TGCAGCTTCTACGGACCTGGAAACACCATATATTTT. This codes for CSFYGPGNTIYF. The full variable domain, rest sourced from reference TRBV29-1 and TRBJ1-3, is SAVISQKPSRDICQRGTSLTIQCQVDSQVTMMFWYRQQPGQSLTLIATANQGSEATYESGFVIDKFPISRPNLTFSTLTVSNMSPEDSSIYLCSFYGPGNTIYFGEGSWLTVV.

The chain carries TRBV7-9 and TRBJ2-6; no definite D call. V was trimmed by 2 bases and J by 2 bases, leaving 1 base between them. Germline V gene data show CDR1 as SEHNR and CDR2 as FQNEAQ (reference sequence). CDR3 length: 13 amino acids. CDR3 sequence: CASSLPGANVLTF. The CDR3 bases are TGTGCCAGCAGCTTACCTGGGGCCAACGTCCTGACTTTC.

This chain uses TRBV27 with TRBJ2-2, with 9 nucleotides matching TRBD1. CDR1 MNHEY and CDR2 SMNVEV come from the germline V gene (reference sequence). The CDR3 covers 16 residues. The J segment lost 7 bases and the V segment lost 1 base, leaving 7 bases of the junction unmatched. CDR3 loop: CASSLWGQGIDGELFF. In nucleotides, the CDR3 is TGTGCCAGCAGTTTATGGGGACAGGGTATCGACGGGGAGCTGTTTTTT.

The chain uses TRBV7-2 and TRBJ1-5; D unclear. There are 14 residues in the CDR3. Trimming took off 8 bases at V and 1 base at J, with 12 bases between the two ends. In germline, CDR1 is SGHTA, CDR2 FQGNSA. The CDR3 loop reads CASRLGGSNQPQHF. The CDR3 DNA follows: TGTGCCAGCCGTCTGGGTGGGAGCAATCAGCCCCAGCATTTT.

The rearrangement uses TRBV4-2 and TRBJ1-6; D is undetermined. The ends were cut back, 0 bases at V and 14 bases at J, with 11 bases in the middle. The CDR3 loop spans 13 amino acids. Looked up from germline, CDR1 is LGHNA and CDR2 is YNFKEQ. CDR3 region: CASSQDGRATLHF. CDR3 sequence (DNA): TGTGCCAGCAGCCAAGATGGGAGGGCAACCCTCCACTTT.

The chain uses TRBV11-3 and TRBJ2-2; D gene unclear. The CDR3 extends over 13 amino acids. CDR1 is SGHNT, CDR2 YENEEA, per germline. V was cut by 5 bases and J by 3 bases, with 7 bases left in between. The CDR3, as DNA: TGTGCCAGCAGCCCCCGTTACACCGGGGAGCTGTTTTTT. Amino acids: CASSPRYTGELFF.

V and J are TRBV11-3 and TRBJ2-1; D is ambiguous. Trimming left V 3 bases short and J 5 bases short, with 5 bases between. The germline V gene encodes CDR1 SGHNT and CDR2 YENEEA. The CDR3 has 12 residues. CDR3 sequence: CASSFENNEQFF. The CDR3 nucleotides are TGTGCCAGCAGCTTCGAGAACAATGAGCAGTTCTTC.

The gene calls are TRBV6-5 and TRBJ2-1, with 12 positions matching TRBD2. Germline CDR1 reads MNHEY; CDR2 reads SVGAGI. CDR3 length: 15 amino acids. V gave up 5 bases and J gave up 6 bases; unmatched junction bases: 5. This CDR3 reads CASSPTSGRVNEQFF. The CDR3 DNA reads as TGTGCCAGCAGTCCGACTAGCGGGAGAGTCAATGAGCAGTTCTTC.

The chain uses TRBV29-1 and TRBJ1-1; perhaps TRBD1 as D (5 bases). CDR1 and CDR2 from the germline V gene are SQVTM and ANQGSEA. V was trimmed by 6 bases and J by 2 bases, leaving 10 bases between them. The CDR3 sequence is 12 residues long. CDR3 sequence (DNA): TGCAGCGTGACAGCTTACAACACTGAAGCTTTCTTT. Protein sequence: CSVTAYNTEAFF. The full variable domain, completed using reference TRBV29-1 and TRBJ1-1, is SAVISQKPSRDICQRGTSLTIQCQVDSQVTMMFWYRQQPGQSLTLIATANQGSEATYESGFVIDKFPISRPNLTFSTLTVSNMSPEDSSIYLCSVTAYNTEAFFGQGTRLTVV.